This TCR beta chain was identified during a study of blood T cell repertoires in COVID-19. In this sample, this clone turned up once. Assay: immunoSEQ multiplex PCR; the TCRdb copy retains only in-frame clones and omits some. The sample contains about 250,000 clones, approximately 89% of which appear only once. The V end lost 0 bases, the J end lost 5 bases, and 4 bases lay between the germline ends. The V gene's germline CDR1 is LGHNA and CDR2 YSLEER. The CDR3 length is 12 residues. The rearrangement uses TRBV4-3 and TRBJ1-2; unclear D gene. This clonotype originated in a woman in her sixties or seventies who had recovered from COVID-19. The sequencing sample was made of peripheral blood. CDR3 nucleotide sequence: TGCGCCAGCAGCCAAGAAGAGTATGGCTACACCTTC. It specifies CASSQEEYGYTF.